Each of the 17 T cell receptor beta chains below was sequenced from the same sample in a study of spatial heterogeneity in lung cancer (dated by TCRdb to the late 2010s). Library preparation used 5' RACE. This sample was sequenced with a NextSeq 500. TCRdb trimmed public reads at Q25 via fastp, called clones via MiXCR and kept in-frame beta chains. Rows merge per CDR3 protein into single entries with the most common DNA and genes. The sample yields fewer than 65,000 distinct CDR3 sequences; about 5.9% were counted once. Approximately 14% of the sample rests with the top ten. In the paper's terms, the time point label means: sample taken at primary tumor resection. The sample here was PBMCs, taken at surgery. Receptors originate from a female donor with early-stage non-small cell lung cancer.

This clonotype was counted at least ten times. This sequence joins TRBV29-1 and TRBJ2-3, with D tentatively TRBD2 (7 bases). This CDR3 is 14 amino acids long. Germline CDR1 reads SQVTM; CDR2 reads ANQGSEA. V was pared by 3 bases and J by 2 bases, with 12 bases between. The CDR3 region has the DNA TGCAGCGTTGAGGGGGCGGGGGCCACAGATACGCAGTATTTT. Translating gives CSVEGAGATDTQYF.

This clonotype has ten or more counts. V and J are TRBV28 and TRBJ2-6, with D perhaps TRBD1 (6 bases). V gave up 11 bases and J gave up 12 bases, with 17 bases separating them. The CDR3 runs 12 residues. Germline V gene data show CDR1 as MDHEN and CDR2 as SYDVKM. In DNA form, the CDR3 reads TGTGCCGCCCACCCCCCACAGGGCGTCCTGACTTTC. It specifies CAAHPPQGVLTF.

This clonotype has at least ten counts. This chain uses TRBV10-3 with TRBJ2-3; D may be TRBD2 (6 bases). The V and J ends lost 4 bases and 2 bases respectively, with 10 bases between them. The CDR3 contains 14 residues. Germline CDR1 reads ENHRY; CDR2 reads SYGVKD. In DNA form, the CDR3 reads TGTGCCATCAGTGCGGGGGAGATCACAGATACGCAGTATTTT. Translated, it gives CAISAGEITDTQYF.

This clonotype was counted ten times or more. This rearrangement joins TRBV10-1 to TRBJ2-1; the D is unclear. V shed 3 bases and J shed 0 bases, with 12 bases lying between them. Germline CDR1 is WNHNN and CDR2 is SYGVQD (reference sequence). The CDR3 covers 16 residues. As DNA, the CDR3 is TGCGCCAGCAGTGACATTCTCCTAAGCTCCTACAATGAGCAGTTCTTC. Translated, it gives CASSDILLSSYNEQFF.

This clonotype has at least ten counts. V gene TRBV7-8 combines with J gene TRBJ1-4; 7 nucleotides agree with TRBD1. This CDR3 contains 13 residues. Looked up from germline, CDR1 is SGHVS and CDR2 is FQNEAQ. V lost 9 bases and J lost 7; bases outside the gene matches: 8. CDR3 nucleotide sequence: TGTGCCAGTAAGACAGGGCGGGGTGAAAAACTGTTTTTT. Translated, it gives CASKTGRGEKLFF.

This clonotype was found many times. The rearrangement joins TRBV2 to TRBJ2-6; D is unclear. This CDR3 spans 15 amino acids. CDR1 and CDR2 from the germline V gene are SNHLY and FYNNEI. Between the trimmed V and J ends, which lost 7 bases and 0 bases, there was a span of 10 bases. CDR3 amino acids: CASTRATSGANVLTF. The CDR3 DNA is TGTGCCAGCACCCGCGCGACCTCTGGGGCCAACGTCCTGACTTTC.

This clonotype has only a few counts. V usage is TRBV12-3 or TRBV12-4 and J usage is TRBJ2-3; D is undetermined. Deletions cut 4 bases from V and 2 bases from J, with 4 bases between. The CDR3 covers 12 residues. Here the CDR3 reads CASSYYTDTQYF. The CDR3 DNA follows: TGTGCCAGCAGTTACTACACAGATACGCAGTATTTT.

The CDR3 nucleotides read TGTGCCATCAGTGGCGGGGGGGCCCAAGAGACCCAGTACTTC. This translates into CAISGGGAQETQYF. V usage is TRBV10-3 and J usage is TRBJ2-5; 9 bases are a match to TRBD2. With 4 bases clipped from V and 1 base from J, the junction kept 1 base outside the gene matches. The length of the CDR3 is 14 residues. Germline V CDR1 and CDR2: ENHRY, SYGVKD.

This chain connects TRBV20-1 to TRBJ2-1; 8 positions match TRBD1. The V gene's germline CDR1 is DFQATT and CDR2 SNEGSKA (reference sequence). The CDR3 spans 15 residues. Trimming took 0 bases from V and 3 from J; bases not matched to a gene: 4. CDR3 in DNA: TGCAGTGCTAGAGACCGGACAGGGAGCTACAATGAGCAGTTCTTC. Its translation is CSARDRTGSYNEQFF.

This clonotype was recorded a few times. V and J are TRBV6-2 or TRBV6-3 and TRBJ2-7; 10 bases are shared with TRBD2. This CDR3 is built from 14 residues. Germline V lookup: CDR1 MNHEY, CDR2 SVGEGT. V gave up 8 bases and J gave up 2 bases; unmatched junction bases: 6. This CDR3 reads CASGRTSGPYEQYF. The CDR3 nucleotides are TGTGCCAGCGGTCGGACTAGCGGCCCCTACGAGCAGTACTTC.

This clonotype has a count of ten or more. The chain joins TRBV4-1 to TRBJ1-3; D not certain. Trimming shortened V by 5 bases and J by 7 bases, and 12 bases separated the two germline ends. CDR1 MGHRA and CDR2 YSYEKL come from the germline V gene. The CDR3 consists of 13 residues. This CDR3 reads CASSVQGSNTIYF. The DNA for the CDR3 is TGCGCCAGCAGCGTACAAGGTTCGAACACCATATATTTT.

This clonotype was detected many times. The CDR3 DNA sequence: TGTGCCAGCAGTGAAGGAGAGACCCAGTACTTC. This translates into CASSEGETQYF. The rearrangement joins TRBV6-1 to TRBJ2-5; D is unresolved. Trimming took 1 base from V and 4 from J, leaving 1 base between them. CDR3 length: 11 residues. Germline V gene lookup returns CDR1 MNHNS and CDR2 SASEGT.

The chain carries TRBV28 and TRBJ2-5; 8 bases map to TRBD2. The CDR3 has 14 amino acids. V lost 10 bases, J lost 5 bases, and 12 bases stayed unmatched. Looked up from germline, CDR1 is MDHEN and CDR2 is SYDVKM. The CDR3 is CAIQALAEGETQYF. The CDR3, as DNA: TGTGCCATACAGGCACTAGCGGAGGGCGAGACCCAGTACTTC.

This clonotype is medium-sized by share. This rearrangement joins TRBV20-1 to TRBJ1-2, with 10 bases lining up with TRBD1. This CDR3 spans 13 amino acids. CDR1 and CDR2 from the germline V gene are DFQATT and SNEGSKA (reference sequence). After removal of 6 bases from V and 7 bases from J, the junction contained 8 bases not matched to a gene. The CDR3 region has the DNA TGCAGTGCCCATCGACAGGGGGCGAGTGGCTACACCTTC. Its protein is CSAHRQGASGYTF.

V gene TRBV20-1 combines with J gene TRBJ2-3, with TRBD1 matching 9 bases. CDR1 is DFQATT, CDR2 SNEGSKA, per germline (reference sequence). With V trimmed by 4 bases and J by 0 bases, 5 bases remained unmatched. The CDR3 has 15 amino acids. CDR3 protein: CSAMTGTGSTDTQYF. CDR3 nucleotide sequence: TGCAGTGCTATGACCGGGACAGGGAGCACAGATACGCAGTATTTT.

This clonotype was detected only a few times. The chain employs TRBV15 and TRBJ2-7; the D is unclear. CDR3 size: 12 residues. V was trimmed by 0 bases and J by 6 bases, leaving 6 bases between them. Germline CDR1 reads LNHNV; CDR2 reads YYDKDF (reference sequence). The CDR3 reads CATSRDLSEQYF. CDR3 nucleotide sequence: TGTGCCACCAGCAGAGATTTGAGCGAGCAGTACTTC. Filled out from reference TRBV15 and TRBJ2-7, the complete variable domain reads DAMVIQNPRYQVTQFGKPVTLSCSQTLNHNVMYWYQQKSSQAPKLLFHYYDKDFNNEADTPDNFQSRRPNTSFCFLDIRSPGLGDTAMYLCATSRDLSEQYFGPGTRLTVT.

This clonotype appeared many times. This rearrangement joins TRBV20-1 to TRBJ2-1; 7 bases are a match to TRBD2. Germline CDR1 reads DFQATT; CDR2 reads SNEGSKA (reference sequence). The CDR3 has 14 amino acids. Trimming took 5 bases from V and 3 from J; bases not matched to a gene: 7. DNA for the CDR3: TGCAGTGCTTCCCGGGGGGACCGCTACAATGAGCAGTTCTTC. It yields the protein CSASRGDRYNEQFF.